This is a list of T cell receptor beta chains from one sample in a study of T cell responses to AZD1222 COVID-19 vaccine. Here immunoSEQ multiplex PCR was the method, and the copy in TCRdb shows in-frame clones only, minus some. The sample lists around 78,000 clones, roughly 90% seen once, with approximately 5.4% in the top ten. The material was peripheral blood, obtained on day 0 of MenACWY control vaccination. The receptor source for this set is an adult in good health. Both conserved end residues are part of each CDR3. Each record gives: D gene, clone size, V gene, J gene, CDR3 protein, CDR3 DNA. The D gene is left open where the match is weak. Clone size is stated in some rows and not others, as once, few, many or a class when expanded.

>TRBD2|NA|TRBV3-1/TRBV3-2|TRBJ2-5
CASSQDRGGEETQYF
TGTGCCAGCAGCCAAGATCGGGGGGGCGAAGAGACCCAGTACTTC
>TRBD1|NA|TRBV5-6|TRBJ2-2
CASSFGTGGTGELFF
TGTGCCAGCAGCTTCGGGACAGGGGGCACCGGGGAGCTGTTTTTT
>NA|once|TRBV5-1|TRBJ1-5
CASSLAPRGVNQPQHF
TGCGCCAGCAGCTTGGCCCCTAGGGGGGTCAATCAGCCCCAGCATTTT
>NA|NA|TRBV6-2/TRBV6-3|TRBJ2-1
CASSYNNRAGTYNEQFF
TGTGCCAGCAGTTACAACAACAGGGCCGGGACCTACAATGAGCAGTTCTTC
>TRBD1|NA|TRBV7-2|TRBJ2-7
CASSSQGARYEQYF
TGTGCCAGCAGCTCACAGGGGGCTAGGTACGAGCAGTACTTC
>NA|NA|TRBV13|TRBJ2-2
CASSIVAGELFF
TGTGCCAGCAGCATTGTCGCCGGGGAGCTGTTTTTT
>TRBD2|NA|TRBV7-3|TRBJ2-2
CASSLRGGPQRGGMRNTGELFF
TGTGCCAGCAGCTTAAGAGGGGGACCCCAGCGGGGGGGAATGCGGAACACCGGGGAGCTGTTTTTT
>NA|NA|TRBV5-4|TRBJ1-2
CASSLQGPLYGYTF
TGTGCCAGCAGCTTGCAGGGGCCCCTCTATGGCTACACCTTC
>NA|NA|TRBV20-1|TRBJ1-1
CSASGPVEAFF
TGCAGTGCCTCGGGACCGGTTGAAGCTTTCTTT
>NA|once|TRBV9|TRBJ2-7
CASSVGDTNHEQYF
TGTGCCAGCAGCGTAGGAGACACCAACCACGAGCAGTACTTC
>NA|NA|TRBV3-1/TRBV3-2|TRBJ1-2
CASSHGQNYGYTF
TGTGCCAGCAGCCATGGACAGAACTATGGCTACACCTTC
>NA|NA|TRBV13|TRBJ1-1
CASSRLGRDTEAFF
TGTGCCAGCAGCAGGCTGGGGAGGGACACTGAAGCTTTCTTT
>TRBD1|NA|TRBV9|TRBJ1-2
CASSADGQGYDGYTF
TGTGCCAGCAGCGCAGATGGACAGGGTTACGATGGCTACACCTTC
>TRBD2|NA|TRBV6-5|TRBJ2-3
CASSFDSGVSTDTQYF
TGTGCCAGCAGTTTTGATAGCGGGGTTAGCACAGATACGCAGTATTTT
>NA|NA|TRBV2|TRBJ1-4
CASRGDGANEKLFF
TGTGCCAGCCGTGGGGACGGAGCTAATGAAAAACTGTTTTTT
>TRBD2|NA|TRBV5-1|TRBJ2-1
CASSLRAGGLYNEQFF
TGCGCCAGCAGCTTGAGAGCGGGGGGGCTCTACAATGAGCAGTTCTTC
>NA|NA|TRBV27|TRBJ1-2
CASRTDPSTGLDYGYTF
TGTGCCAGCAGAACAGACCCTTCGACGGGCCTAGACTATGGCTACACCTTC
>NA|NA|TRBV12-3/TRBV12-4|TRBJ1-2
CASSSRGRHTF
TGTGCCAGCAGTTCTAGGGGGAGGCACACCTTC
>TRBD1|once|TRBV28|TRBJ1-4
CASSNYLTDRGDLNEKLFF
TGTGCCAGCAGTAACTACCTAACTGACAGGGGCGACCTTAATGAAAAACTGTTTTTT
>NA|NA|TRBV7-9|TRBJ2-2
CASSLDRNTGELFF
TGTGCCAGCAGCTTAGACAGGAACACCGGGGAGCTGTTTTTT
>NA|NA|TRBV7-3|TRBJ2-1
CASSTDSYNEQFF
TGTGCCAGCTCGACGGACTCCTACAATGAGCAGTTCTTC
>TRBD2|NA|TRBV3-1/TRBV3-2|TRBJ2-3
CASSNVGSGGLGPTDTQYF
TGTGCCAGCAGCAACGTCGGTAGCGGGGGCCTTGGCCCCACAGATACGCAGTATTTT
>NA|NA|TRBV7-3|TRBJ2-2
CASSGRSTGELFF
TGTGCCAGCAGCGGAAGGAGCACCGGGGAGCTGTTTTTT
>NA|NA|TRBV5-5|TRBJ1-2
CASSEPNRYNYGYTF
TGTGCCAGCAGCGAGCCGAACAGGTACAACTATGGCTACACCTTC
>NA|NA|TRBV19|TRBJ1-2
CASSIDLLPPLGQNFARTNYGYTF
TGTGCCAGTAGTATAGACCTGTTACCCCCCCTGGGGCAGAACTTTGCCCGAACTAACTATGGCTACACCTTC
>NA|NA|TRBV10-1|TRBJ2-1
CASSFETGRNEQFF
TGCGCCAGCAGTTTCGAGACAGGGAGGAATGAGCAGTTCTTC
>TRBD1|NA|TRBV11-2|TRBJ1-2
CASSSPGQGNDYGYTF
TGTGCCAGCAGCTCCCCGGGACAGGGGAACGACTATGGCTACACCTTC
>TRBD1|NA|TRBV24-1|TRBJ1-3
CATSDYPTGELCSGNTIYF
TGTGCCACCAGTGATTACCCGACAGGGGAGCTTTGCTCTGGAAACACCATATATTTT
>NA|NA|TRBV5-6|TRBJ1-2
CASSLVGTNYGYTF
TGTGCCAGCAGCTTGGTAGGGACGAACTATGGCTACACCTTC
>NA|few|TRBV19|TRBJ1-4
CASTFATNEKLFF
TGTGCCAGTACTTTTGCAACTAATGAAAAACTGTTTTTT
>NA|NA|TRBV9|TRBJ1-3
CASSEQGFGNTIYF
TGTGCCAGCAGCGAACAGGGATTTGGAAACACCATATATTTT
>TRBD1|NA|TRBV6-2/TRBV6-3|TRBJ1-2
CASSQRIQGYGYTF
TGTGCCAGCAGTCAACGGATACAGGGGTACGGCTACACCTTC
>NA|NA|TRBV2|TRBJ1-5
CASIGSVNQPQHF
TGTGCCAGCATTGGCAGCGTCAATCAGCCCCAGCATTTT
>NA|NA|TRBV18|TRBJ1-1
CASSPRGSNTEAFF
TGTGCCAGCTCACCCAGGGGTTCGAACACTGAAGCTTTCTTT
>NA|NA|TRBV19|TRBJ2-5
CASRRTGGTQYF
TGTGCCAGTAGACGGACCGGCGGGACCCAGTACTTC
>NA|once|TRBV6-5|TRBJ2-4
CASSSLRAYNIQYF
TGTGCCAGCAGTTCCCTCCGGGCTTATAACATTCAGTACTTC
>NA|NA|TRBV5-6|TRBJ1-6
CASTRGPYSYNSPLHF
TGTGCCAGCACTCGAGGGCCTTACTCCTATAATTCACCCCTCCACTTT
>NA|once|TRBV4-3|TRBJ2-1
CASSHTGTGINEQFF
TGCGCCAGCAGCCATACCGGGACGGGAATAAATGAGCAGTTCTTC
>TRBD1|NA|TRBV7-9|TRBJ2-7
CASSSSETGNHEQYF
TGTGCCAGCAGCTCCTCCGAGACAGGGAACCACGAGCAGTACTTC